The clone carrying this TCR beta chain was picked up many times. TCRdb re-called the RACE reads through MiXCR, storing one row per CDR3 protein. The data show about 400,000 distinct CDR3 sequences, with under 6.5% seen just once and under 7% held by the top ten. The time point is: patch test 2, 6 weeks after DPC sensitization. The treatment was: therapeutic diphenylcyclopropenone sensitization with weekly scalp DPC. This record comes from a study of human T cells and chemical hapten exposure. Sequencing used whole blood, obtained in connection with sensitization to the hapten diphenylcyclopropenone (DPC). This clonotype was obtained from a young woman with alopecia areata. Some clones in this sample may be carry-over from other donors' samples.

The CDR3 DNA follows: TGTGCCAGCAGCTTACAGCCTTTCTCTGGAAACACCATATATTTT. Protein sequence: CASSLQPFSGNTIYF. The chain employs TRBV7-3 and TRBJ1-3; D gene ambiguous. CDR1 and CDR2 (germline): SGHTA, FQGTGA. Trimming removed 2 bases at V and 0 bases at J, with 8 bases between. The CDR3 totals 15 residues.